Reported below is one T cell receptor (beta chain). Antigen: not known. The CDR3 consists of 15 residues. With 4 bases clipped from V and 4 bases from J, the junction kept 10 bases outside the gene matches. Per the germline V gene, CDR1 is SGHRS and CDR2 is YFSETQ. Time point specified: baseline, week 1 (first vaccination visit). Described treatment: pre-vaccination baseline after standard-of-care therapy. The sample is drawn from a study of a mutant IDH1 vaccine in newly diagnosed glioma. About the research overall: The treated population exhibited a male proportion of roughly 60%, a female proportion of roughly 40%, and a mean age of about 40 years. Patients' prior therapy spanned radiotherapy, temozolomide, or both; most underwent both. Study findings and constraints: Induction of immune responses by the vaccine occurred in 93.3% of patients. Pseudoprogression appears to have had no connection to changes in top peripheral T cell clonotypes.

Sequencing used immunoSEQ multiplex PCR; TCRdb keeps in-frame clones, though not all of them. The sample lists about 92,000 clones, 83% occurring once. This material consisted of PBMCs, taken from a glioma patient treated with radiotherapy, temozolomide or both. This sequence joins TRBV5-1 and TRBJ1-2; 7 bases map to TRBD1. This TCR was recovered from a woman in her fifties or sixties with glioma. In DNA, the CDR3 is TGCGCCAGCAGCCCCGGGACAGAGGACTCCTATGGCTACACCTTC. Amino acids: CASSPGTEDSYGYTF.